These 24 T cell receptor beta chains were all obtained from the same sample, sequenced in a study of blood T cell repertoires in COVID-19. Here immunoSEQ multiplex PCR was the method, and the copy in TCRdb shows in-frame clones only, minus some. There are 220,000 or so clones in the sample; 65% to 85% occur only once, and about 3.4% lies in the top ten. The sample was PBMCs or T cells enriched from blood (not recorded which). These receptors were taken from a woman aged 60-75 years who had recovered from COVID-19.

This chain uses TRBV18 with TRBJ1-5; weak D call: TRBD1 (5 bases). With 3 bases removed from V and 6 bases from J, the gap between germline ends came to 15 bases. The CDR3 is made up of 15 amino acids. Germline CDR1 and CDR2: KGHSH and LQKENI. The CDR3 sequence is CASSPSSTGFQPQHF. The CDR3 DNA is TGTGCCAGCTCACCCAGCAGTACAGGATTTCAGCCCCAGCATTTT.

The chain has TRBV10-3 and TRBJ1-4; D is ambiguous. CDR3 size: 16 residues. Germline CDR1 is ENHRY and CDR2 is SYGVKD. V lost 2 bases and J lost 5, with 15 bases in between. The CDR3 sequence is CAISEGGSRMNEKLFF. The CDR3 DNA follows: TGTGCCATCAGTGAGGGCGGCAGCCGTATGAATGAAAAACTGTTTTTT.

This chain joins TRBV7-9 and TRBJ1-2, with 11 bases that match TRBD1. The CDR3 sequence is 16 residues long. CDR1 and CDR2 (germline): SEHNR, FQNEAQ (reference sequence). The V gene end was trimmed by 8 bases and the J gene end by 1 base; junction bases not matched to a gene: 9. CDR3 region: CASERDRGIRNYGYTF. The DNA of the CDR3 is TGTGCCAGCGAACGGGACAGGGGGATCCGTAACTATGGCTACACCTTC. The full variable domain, in which reference TRBV7-9 and TRBJ1-2 provide the parts outside the CDR3, is DTGVSQNPRHKITKRGQNVTFRCDPISEHNRLYWYRQTLGQGPEFLTYFQNEAQLEKSRLLSDRFSAERPKGSFSTLEIQRTEQGDSAMYLCASERDRGIRNYGYTFGSGTRLTVV.

The V and J genes are TRBV5-6 and TRBJ1-2, with D maybe TRBD1 (5 bases). Germline V gene sequence: CDR1 SGHDT, CDR2 YYEEEE. This CDR3 contains 12 residues. Trimming removed 1 base from V and 6 bases from J, with 7 bases in between. CDR3 bases: TGTGCCAGCAGCTTGAGGGGCCATGGCTACACCTTC. Translating gives CASSLRGHGYTF.

DNA for the CDR3: TGTGCCAGCAGTGAATTGCTAGCGGGAGTGGTTGAGACCCAGTACTTC. Its translation is CASSELLAGVVETQYF. The chain recombines TRBV25-1 with TRBJ2-5; TRBD2 aligns across 10 bases. V shed 1 base, J shed 5 bases, and the junction held 7 bases outside the gene matches. The CDR3 consists of 16 residues. Per germline, CDR1 MGHDK and CDR2 SYGVNS.

The table lists this clone with a count of one. This rearrangement joins TRBV5-1 to TRBJ2-5; 11 bases are shared with TRBD2. There are 16 residues in the CDR3. Germline V gene lookup returns CDR1 SGHRS and CDR2 YFSETQ. The V and J ends lost 5 bases and 5 bases, in that order; junction bases with no gene match: 11. As DNA, the CDR3 is TGCGCCAGCAGTTCCTTAGCGGGAGGGCCCCGCGAGACCCAGTACTTC. This encodes CASSSLAGGPRETQYF.

This clone has a single count. This sequence joins TRBV5-1 and TRBJ2-1; perhaps TRBD2 as D (5 bases). The CDR3 runs 13 residues. From germline, CDR1 is SGHRS and CDR2 YFSETQ. With 2 bases removed from V and 6 bases from J, the gap between germline ends came to 9 bases. CDR3 region: CASSFGISNEQFF. The CDR3 DNA reads TGCGCCAGCAGCTTCGGGATTTCCAATGAGCAGTTCTTC.

The chain is built from TRBV3-1 (or the pseudogene TRBV3-2) and TRBJ1-6; D unclear. Trimming took 1 base from V and 10 from J, leaving 14 bases between them. The CDR3 has 15 residues. Germline assignment: CDR1 LGHDT and CDR2 YNNKEL (reference sequence). CDR3 coding DNA: TGTGCCAGCAGCCAAGGCGTCGGGGAGGGATCACCCCTCCACTTT. Amino acid sequence: CASSQGVGEGSPLHF.

The V gene is TRBV7-2, the J gene TRBJ1-2, with 7 bases fitting TRBD1. The CDR3 has 14 amino acids. Trimming took 6 bases from V and 1 from J; bases not matched to a gene: 5. From germline, CDR1 is SGHTA and CDR2 FQGNSA. DNA of the CDR3: TGTGCCAGCAGTCTGCAGGGGGATAACTATGGCTACACCTTC. Residues: CASSLQGDNYGYTF.

V is TRBV7-2 and J is TRBJ2-7; 9 bases fit TRBD2. Germline V CDR1 and CDR2: SGHTA, FQGNSA. Unmatched junction bases numbered 7, after V lost 5 bases and J lost 2 bases. The CDR3 covers 15 residues. In nucleotides, the CDR3 is TGTGCCAGCAGCCCCGCTAGCGGGGCTACCTACGAGCAGTACTTC. It encodes CASSPASGATYEQYF.

This chain links TRBV5-1 with TRBJ2-1; tentatively, D is TRBD2 (6 bases). Trimming took 4 bases from V and 8 from J, leaving 10 bases between them. Germline V gene lookup returns CDR1 SGHRS and CDR2 YFSETQ. This CDR3 is 12 amino acids long. CDR3 loop: CASSPWGDEQFF. CDR3 DNA sequence: TGCGCCAGCAGCCCGTGGGGGGATGAGCAGTTCTTC.

This clone showed up just a few times. The CDR3 region is CASSPSPERETQYF. Written as DNA, the CDR3 is TGCGCCAGCAGTCCGTCGCCAGAGCGGGAGACCCAGTACTTC. The rearrangement links TRBV5-1 to TRBJ2-5; a possible D gene is TRBD2 (5 bases). With 5 bases removed from V and 5 bases from J, the gap between germline ends came to 16 bases. The CDR3 has 14 residues. Germline V lookup: CDR1 SGHRS, CDR2 YFSETQ. The variable domain in full, completed from reference TRBV5-1 and TRBJ2-5, reads KAGVTQTPRYLIKTRGQQVTLSCSPISGHRSVSWYQQTPGQGLQFLFEYFSETQRNKGNFPGRFSGRQFSNSRSEMNVSTLELGDSALYLCASSPSPERETQYFGPGTRLLVL.

The chain couples TRBV19 to TRBJ2-3, with 7 nucleotides matching TRBD1. This CDR3 comprises 12 residues. Germline CDR1 LNHDA, CDR2 SQIVND (reference sequence). V dropped 5 bases and J dropped 9; count of bases not matched to a gene: 5. CDR3 residues: CASSSGQETQYF. The CDR3 DNA follows: TGTGCCAGTAGTTCCGGACAGGAAACGCAGTATTTT.

The gene calls are TRBV29-1 and TRBJ1-1; D remains unclear. The germline gives CDR1 SQVTM, CDR2 ANQGSEA. V shed 5 bases and J shed 4 bases, with 8 bases lying between them. This CDR3 region has 11 residues. Written as DNA, the CDR3 is TGCAGCGTTCGGTATCTCACTGAAGCTTTCTTT. Translated: CSVRYLTEAFF.

This clone was detected only once. The chain joins TRBV2 to TRBJ1-1; 10 bases agree with TRBD1. The germline V gene encodes CDR1 SNHLY and CDR2 FYNNEI. With 7 bases clipped from V and 1 base from J, the junction kept 9 bases outside the gene matches. The CDR3 totals 16 residues. CDR3 in DNA: TGTGCCAGCATGGGTGACAGGGGGCTAGGGAACACTGAAGCTTTCTTT. Its protein is CASMGDRGLGNTEAFF.

The genes are TRBV6-2 or TRBV6-3 and TRBJ1-1; weak D call: TRBD1 (5 bases). V was pared by 5 bases and J by 2 bases, with 15 bases between. Germline V gives CDR1 MNHEY, CDR2 SVGEGT. The CDR3 loop spans 15 amino acids. The CDR3 sequence: CASSTVGVGNTEAFF. The DNA of the CDR3 is TGTGCCAGCAGTACCGTAGGGGTGGGTAACACTGAAGCTTTCTTT.

The chain carries TRBV11-2 and TRBJ2-2; possible D gene TRBD1, 5 bases. The CDR3 is 17 residues long. The V gene lost 1 base and the J gene lost 4 bases, with 16 bases spanning the gap. CDR1 is SGHAT and CDR2 is FQNNGV in the germline V gene. CDR3 DNA: TGTGCCAGCAGCTTAGGGTTAGGGGCCAGGAGCACCGGGGAGCTGTTTTTT. It is translated as CASSLGLGARSTGELFF.

The chain joins TRBV2 to TRBJ1-5, with 7 bases identical to TRBD1. With 6 bases clipped from V and 6 bases from J, the junction kept 11 bases outside the gene matches. There are 15 residues in the CDR3. CDR1 and CDR2 (germline): SNHLY, FYNNEI. CDR3 bases: TGTGCCAGCAGAGAAAGGGGGCGCGTCGGTCAGCCCCAGCATTTT. Its translation is CASRERGRVGQPQHF.

The chain employs TRBV7-3 and TRBJ2-2; D may be TRBD2 (6 bases). There are 15 residues in the CDR3. With 5 bases removed from V and 4 bases from J, the gap between germline ends came to 14 bases. The germline V gene has CDR1 SGHTA and CDR2 FQGTGA. The CDR3 nucleotides are TGTGCCAGCAGCCCCGGGGGTCACTCCACCGGGGAGCTGTTTTTT. Residues: CASSPGGHSTGELFF.

This clone was observed a single time. CDR3 DNA: TGTGCCAGCAGCCAAGGGGTGAGGACTAGCACCTATGAGCAGTTCTTC. Residues: CASSQGVRTSTYEQFF. The V call is TRBV14, the J call TRBJ2-1; 8 positions agree with TRBD2. CDR3 length: 16 amino acids. J lost 8 bases, V lost 1 base, and 10 bases had no gene match. Germline V CDR1 and CDR2: SGHDN, FVKESK.

The chain uses TRBV23-1 and TRBJ2-7; D ambiguous. TRBV23-1 is designated an ORF whose function remains uncertain. V dropped 2 bases and J dropped 2 bases, with 13 bases sitting between them. The CDR3 loop spans 15 amino acids. The CDR3, as DNA: TGCGCCAGCAGTCAAGACCCGGCCAGGACCTACGAGCAGTACTTC. Its translation is CASSQDPARTYEQYF.

The genes are TRBV9 and TRBJ2-6, with D possibly TRBD2 on 6 matching bases. V was clipped by 6 bases and J by 1 base, with 11 bases between them. This CDR3 is 15 amino acids long. CDR1 is SGDLS and CDR2 is YYNGEE in the germline V gene. The CDR3 region is CASTIRGSGANVLTF. CDR3 nucleotide sequence: TGTGCCAGCACCATTCGGGGGTCTGGGGCCAACGTCCTGACTTTC.

The rearrangement joins TRBV7-2 to TRBJ2-1, with 7 bases that match TRBD2. The length of the CDR3 is 15 residues. V trimming: 6 bases; J trimming: 4 bases; junction bases outside the gene matches: 9. Per the germline V gene, CDR1 is SGHTA and CDR2 is FQGNSA. The CDR3 DNA sequence: TGTGCCAGCAGTTATCGGGGGGACGGGTACAATGAGCAGTTCTTC. Translated: CASSYRGDGYNEQFF.

CDR3: CAIGGGTYEQYF. CDR3 bases: TGTGCCATCGGCGGGGGAACCTACGAGCAGTACTTC. The V and J genes are TRBV10-3 and TRBJ2-7; 7 bases are shared with TRBD2. The CDR3 runs to 12 residues. The ends lost 8 bases at V and 2 bases at J; junction bases unmatched: 3. Germline V gene lookup returns CDR1 ENHRY and CDR2 SYGVKD.